This TCR beta chain was sequenced for a study of cytomegalovirus exposure and HLA in healthy donors. Study conclusions and caveats: Beyond CMV serostatus, there was no information to go on about immune exposure. Later on, analysis showed that most CMV-associated TCR beta chains appeared to be HLA-restricted. After further analysis at a later stage, 16,951 TCR beta sequences were associated with HLA alleles at 0.05 false discovery rate.

PCR primers comprised 60 Vbeta and 13 Jbeta primers. Here immunoSEQ multiplex PCR was the method, and the copy in TCRdb shows in-frame clones only, minus some. The repertoire holds roughly 130,000 clones, with approximately 70% as singletons. This clone appeared a few times. Its target is not known. CDR3 length: 12 residues. Germline CDR1 reads ENHRY; CDR2 reads SYGVKD. Trimming stripped 3 bases from V and 6 bases from J, with 9 bases between. What was sequenced was PBMCs. The gene calls are TRBV10-3 and TRBJ2-7; a weak D match, TRBD2 (5 bases). The receptor was derived from a woman in her fifties or sixties in good health and CMV-seronegative. The CDR3, as DNA: TGTGCCATCAGTGACGGGGTGGGCGAGCAGTACTTC. This sequence encodes CAISDGVGEQYF.